This T cell receptor beta chain comes out of a study of T cell responses to AZD1222 COVID-19 vaccine. Looked up from germline, CDR1 is LNHNV and CDR2 is YYDKDF (reference sequence). V lost 0 bases and J lost 1; bases outside the gene matches: 10. This CDR3 is 18 amino acids long. As concerns this clone: Its antigen remains unidentified.

Whole-study results and caveats: There were vaccine-associated CD4 TCRs across spike, dominant at 160-218 and 743-854. White British people made up most donors, females outnumbered males, and clonal diversity was possibly underestimated. Only a handful of AZD1222 recipients were seropositive at baseline.

Generated by immunoSEQ multiplex PCR, the TCRdb table keeps only in-frame clones and is missing some. This sample carries over 150,000 clones, around 85% of them seen once, and the ten largest clones take approximately 0.97%. Recipients boosted at about 4 weeks or about 12 weeks are pooled. The V call is TRBV15, the J call TRBJ1-1; TRBD1 matches 8 bases. The sample here was peripheral blood, taken 28 days after the second AZD1222 dose. This clonotype was sampled from an adult who received the AZD1222 COVID-19 vaccine. CDR3 in DNA: TGTGCCACCAGCAGAGAAGGGGCTTTGCAGGGGGCGAACACTGAAGCTTTCTTT. Translation gives CATSREGALQGANTEAFF.